Each of the 15 T cell receptor beta chains below was sequenced from the same sample in a study of cytotoxic CD8 clonotypes in ibrutinib-treated CLL (dated by TCRdb to the early 2020s). The time point label corresponds to: 20 to 25 months on ibrutinib. To prepare the library, the immunoSEQ multiplex PCR assay was applied. The clones in this table, taken by TCRdb from immuneACCESS, are in-frame only. Not every clone is retained; where verified, under half of the shortfall comes from an unresolved V gene, and the cause of the rest is unknown. This sample has tens of thousands of clones in its table, and about 75% of those were observed once. Together, the top ten hold around 28% of the sample. The sequenced sample was PBMCs, obtained after 24 months of ibrutinib treatment. Receptors originate from a human donor with chronic lymphocytic leukemia.

The genes are TRBV14 and TRBJ1-1, with TRBD1 as a possible D gene (6 bases). This CDR3 has 15 residues. Trimming pared 0 bases from V and 4 bases from J, leaving 12 bases between. Per germline, CDR1 SGHDN and CDR2 FVKESK. The CDR3 DNA reads as TGTGCCAGCAGCCAAGAATTCAGGGGAGGCACTGAAGCTTTCTTT. Residues: CASSQEFRGGTEAFF.

The chain joins TRBV4-1 to TRBJ2-7; 9 bases map to TRBD2. The germline V gene encodes CDR1 MGHRA and CDR2 YSYEKL. The CDR3 consists of 16 residues. J gave up 6 bases and V 1 base, and 10 bases lay outside the gene matches. CDR3 DNA sequence: TGCGCCAGCAGCCAAGCGGCGGGGGGGCCGGTATCCGAGCAGTACTTC. Its protein product is CASSQAAGGPVSEQYF.

The V and J genes are TRBV11-2 and TRBJ1-1; D is ambiguous. The CDR3 runs 12 residues. Looked up from germline, CDR1 is SGHAT and CDR2 is FQNNGV. Trimming shortened V by 5 bases and J by 5 bases, and 9 bases separated the two germline ends. CDR3 sequence reads: CASSTQITEAFF. CDR3 bases: TGTGCCAGCAGCACCCAAATTACTGAAGCTTTCTTT.

The chain carries TRBV7-9 and TRBJ2-1; possible D gene TRBD1, 6 bases. Germline CDR1 and CDR2: SEHNR and FQNEAQ (reference sequence). This CDR3 contains 14 residues. Trimming removed 5 bases from V and 0 bases from J, with 8 bases in between. CDR3: CASSGGRSYNEQFF. In DNA, the CDR3 is TGTGCCAGCAGCGGGGGCCGCTCCTACAATGAGCAGTTCTTC.

This clone was detected a few times. The rearrangement uses TRBV5-4 and TRBJ1-3; tentatively, D is TRBD1 (5 bases). The V gene lost 4 bases and the J gene lost 0 bases, with 11 bases spanning the gap. CDR1 SGHNT and CDR2 YYREEE come from the germline V gene (reference sequence). The CDR3 contains 15 residues. The CDR3 DNA reads TGTGCCAGCAGCCCCGACAGCCACTCTGGAAACACCATATATTTT. The encoded protein is CASSPDSHSGNTIYF.

This sequence joins TRBV5-1 and TRBJ1-2; D unresolved. The CDR3 is 17 residues long. From germline, CDR1 is SGHRS and CDR2 YFSETQ. Trimming removed 3 bases at V and 0 bases at J, with 18 bases between. DNA of the CDR3: TGCGCCAGCAGCTCCCCGACCGAATCGCGAGCTAACTATGGCTACACCTTC. Residues: CASSSPTESRANYGYTF.

By its share, this clone is medium-sized. The chain is built from TRBV27 and TRBJ1-1; weak D call: TRBD1 (5 bases). V was pared by 10 bases and J by 4 bases, with 16 bases between. CDR1 and CDR2 from the germline V gene are MNHEY and SMNVEV (reference sequence). CDR3 length: 13 amino acids. The CDR3 region is CATSSMGGTEAFF. The CDR3 DNA sequence: TGTGCCACCTCATCAATGGGGGGCACTGAAGCTTTCTTT.

V is TRBV19 and J is TRBJ1-3; the match to TRBD1 covers 8 bases. J gave up 0 bases and V 6 bases, and 4 bases lay outside the gene matches. The CDR3 contains 15 residues. The germline gives CDR1 LNHDA, CDR2 SQIVND (reference sequence). This CDR3 reads CASRRDRSSGNTIYF. CDR3 nucleotides: TGTGCCAGTAGACGGGACAGGAGCTCTGGAAACACCATATATTTT.

In this sample, this clone turned up once. The chain carries TRBV5-1 and TRBJ2-3, with 7 positions matching TRBD2. Germline V gene data show CDR1 as SGHRS and CDR2 as YFSETQ. The CDR3 totals 15 residues. Trimming took 0 bases from V and 1 from J; bases not matched to a gene: 2. CDR3 sequence (DNA): TGCGCCAGCAGCTTGGCCCTAGCGGGCACAGATACGCAGTATTTT. Its translation is CASSLALAGTDTQYF.

This clone was seen more than once but under ten times. This chain joins TRBV5-1 and TRBJ2-5; TRBD1 aligns across 7 bases. The CDR3 has 14 residues. Germline V CDR1 and CDR2: SGHRS, YFSETQ. Trimming at V came to 4 bases and at J to 0 bases, leaving 3 bases not matched to a gene. The CDR3: CASSRGQNQETQYF. The CDR3 region has the DNA TGCGCCAGCAGCCGGGGACAGAACCAAGAGACCCAGTACTTC.

The gene calls are TRBV11-1 and TRBJ2-7; D ambiguous. Trimming cost V 5 bases and J 0 bases, with 11 bases left between them. The germline gives CDR1 SGHAT, CDR2 FQDESV (reference sequence). CDR3 length equals 14 residues. The CDR3 DNA reads TGTGCCAGCAGCCAAGGTAGAAGCTCCTACGAGCAGTACTTC. Its protein is CASSQGRSSYEQYF.

The CDR3 DNA reads as TGTGCCAGCAGGTGGACGGAACTCTATGGCTACACCTTC. Amino acids: CASRWTELYGYTF. The chain combines TRBV5-5 with TRBJ1-2, with D hard to call. Germline CDR1 is SGHKS and CDR2 is YYEKEE (reference sequence). The V end lost 5 bases, the J end lost 4 bases, and 12 bases lay between the germline ends. This CDR3 is 13 amino acids long.

This clone was seen only once. V and J are TRBV5-1 and TRBJ2-5; D possibly corresponds to TRBD1 (6 bases). The CDR3 runs to 12 residues. The germline V and J ends were trimmed by 5 bases and 4 bases, with 9 bases remaining between them. Germline values: CDR1 SGHRS, CDR2 YFSETQ. The DNA for the CDR3 is TGCGCCAGCAGTAAGGGGGTAGAGACCCAGTACTTC. This gives the protein CASSKGVETQYF.

This clone appeared a few times. The CDR3 nucleotides read TGTGCCAGCAGGACGACAGGGGCCTACGAGCAGTACTTC. Translated, it gives CASRTTGAYEQYF. This chain connects TRBV6-5 to TRBJ2-7, with 8 bases that match TRBD1. CDR3 length: 13 residues. Germline V gene data show CDR1 as MNHEY and CDR2 as SVGAGI. The J segment lost 2 bases and the V segment lost 6 bases, leaving 3 bases of the junction unmatched.

The sample holds one count of this clone. This sequence joins TRBV18 and TRBJ2-4; D not resolved. Per the germline V gene, CDR1 is KGHSH and CDR2 is LQKENI. There are 16 residues in the CDR3. The germline V and J ends were trimmed by 3 bases and 7 bases, with 19 bases remaining between them. Written as DNA, the CDR3 is TGTGCCAGCTCACCGTTCGGGTTTGAGGTTGCGAACATTCAGTACTTC. As protein: CASSPFGFEVANIQYF.